Sequencing of this T cell receptor (beta chain) was carried out in a study of neoadjuvant anti-PD-1 for oral cavity cancer. Study findings and constraints: PBMC Gini-index clonality exceeded responders' in non-responders post-nivolumab.

Patients had newly diagnosed, untreated stage II-IVA oral cavity squamous cell carcinoma. The patients had HPV-negative, locally advanced oral cavity squamous cell carcinoma. Clones were sequenced by immunoSEQ multiplex PCR, and TCRdb holds only the in-frame ones, with some missing. Among 30,000 to 40,000 clones listed, about 83% were seen once. Of note for this clone: The antigen is undetermined.

J lost 9 bases, V lost 6 bases, and 7 bases had no gene match. The CDR3 sequence is 13 residues long. Germline CDR1 LNHDA, CDR2 SQIVND (reference sequence). The source material was PBMCs, sampled before nivolumab (anti-PD-1) treatment. The chain links TRBV19 to TRBJ1-3; 8 bases line up with TRBD1. This TCR was sampled from a person between 40 and 79 years old with oral cavity squamous cell carcinoma. The CDR3 region is CASRRDRTSTIYF. The CDR3 DNA sequence: TGTGCCAGTAGGAGGGACAGGACAAGCACCATATATTTT. Full variable domain (outside the CDR3, taken from reference TRBV19 and TRBJ1-3): DGGITQSPKYLFRKEGQNVTLSCEQNLNHDAMYWYRQDPGQGLRLIYYSQIVNDFQKGDIAEGYSVSREKKESFPLTVTSAQKNPTAFYLCASRRDRTSTIYFGEGSWLTVV.